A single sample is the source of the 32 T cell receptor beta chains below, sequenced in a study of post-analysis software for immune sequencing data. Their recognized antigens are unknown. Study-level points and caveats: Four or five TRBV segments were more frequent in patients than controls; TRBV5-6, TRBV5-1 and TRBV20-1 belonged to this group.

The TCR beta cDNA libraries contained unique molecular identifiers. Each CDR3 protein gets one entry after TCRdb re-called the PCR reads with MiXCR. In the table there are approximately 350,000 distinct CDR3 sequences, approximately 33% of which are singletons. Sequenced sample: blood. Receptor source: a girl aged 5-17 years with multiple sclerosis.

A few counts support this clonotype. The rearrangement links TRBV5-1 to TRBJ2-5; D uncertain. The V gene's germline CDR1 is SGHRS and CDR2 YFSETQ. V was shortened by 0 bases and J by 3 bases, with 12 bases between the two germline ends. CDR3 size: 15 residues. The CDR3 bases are TGCGCCAGCAGCTTGGCCAAGAGGCAAAAAGAGACCCAGTACTTC. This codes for CASSLAKRQKETQYF.

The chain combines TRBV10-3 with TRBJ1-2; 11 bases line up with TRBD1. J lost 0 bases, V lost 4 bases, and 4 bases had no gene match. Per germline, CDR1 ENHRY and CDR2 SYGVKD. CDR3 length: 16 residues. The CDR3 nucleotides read TGTGCCATCAGTGCTTCGGGACAGGGGGCTAACTATGGCTACACCTTC. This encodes CAISASGQGANYGYTF.

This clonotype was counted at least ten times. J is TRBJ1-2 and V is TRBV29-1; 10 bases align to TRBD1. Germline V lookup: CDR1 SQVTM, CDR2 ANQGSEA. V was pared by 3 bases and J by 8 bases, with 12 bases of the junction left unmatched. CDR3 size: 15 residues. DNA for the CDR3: TGCAGCGTTGATCCCTCTGGACAGGGGGGCGTGGGCTACACCTTC. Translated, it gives CSVDPSGQGGVGYTF.

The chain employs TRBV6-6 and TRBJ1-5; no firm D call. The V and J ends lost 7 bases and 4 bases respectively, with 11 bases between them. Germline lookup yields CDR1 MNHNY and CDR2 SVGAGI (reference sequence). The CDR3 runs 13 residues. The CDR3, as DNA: TGTGCCAGCACCAGGACCGTTAATCAGCCCCAGCATTTT. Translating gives CASTRTVNQPQHF.

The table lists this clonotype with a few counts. The CDR3 reads CAISLESSYEQYF. The CDR3 nucleotides read TGTGCCATCAGTCTAGAGAGCTCCTACGAGCAGTACTTC. The chain carries TRBV10-3 and TRBJ2-7; D is unresolved. Trimming took off 5 bases at V and 0 bases at J, with 8 bases between the two ends. Germline V lookup: CDR1 ENHRY, CDR2 SYGVKD. The CDR3 covers 13 residues.

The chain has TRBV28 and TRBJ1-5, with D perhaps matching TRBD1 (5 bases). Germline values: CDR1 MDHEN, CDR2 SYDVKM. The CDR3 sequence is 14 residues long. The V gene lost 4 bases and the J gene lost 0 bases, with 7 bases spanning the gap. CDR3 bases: TGTGCCAGCAGTTCGACAGATAGCAATCAGCCCCAGCATTTT. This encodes CASSSTDSNQPQHF.

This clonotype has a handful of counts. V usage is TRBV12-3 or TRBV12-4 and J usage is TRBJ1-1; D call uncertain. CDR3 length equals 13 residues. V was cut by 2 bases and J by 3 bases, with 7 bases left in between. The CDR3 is CASSLKGYTEAFF. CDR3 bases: TGTGCCAGCAGTTTAAAGGGCTACACTGAAGCTTTCTTT.

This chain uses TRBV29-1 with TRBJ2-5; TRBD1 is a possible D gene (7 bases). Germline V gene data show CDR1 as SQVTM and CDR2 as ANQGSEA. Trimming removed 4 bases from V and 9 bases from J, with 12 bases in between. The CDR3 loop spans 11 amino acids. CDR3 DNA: TGCAGCGTTGCCAGGGGGGAGGCCCAGTACTTC. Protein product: CSVARGEAQYF.

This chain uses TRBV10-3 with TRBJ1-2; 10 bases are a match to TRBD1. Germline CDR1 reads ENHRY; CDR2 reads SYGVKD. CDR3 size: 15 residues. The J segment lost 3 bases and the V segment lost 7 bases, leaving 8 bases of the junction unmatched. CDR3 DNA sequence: TGTGCCATCAAGAACCCCGGGACAGGGGACTATGGCTACACCTTC. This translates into CAIKNPGTGDYGYTF.

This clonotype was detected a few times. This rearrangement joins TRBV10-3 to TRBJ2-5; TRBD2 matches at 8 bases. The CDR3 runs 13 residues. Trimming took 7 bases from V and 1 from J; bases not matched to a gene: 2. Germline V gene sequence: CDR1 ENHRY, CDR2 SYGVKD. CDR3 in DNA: TGTGCCATCACGGGGGGGGCCCAAGAGACCCAGTACTTC. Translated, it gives CAITGGAQETQYF.

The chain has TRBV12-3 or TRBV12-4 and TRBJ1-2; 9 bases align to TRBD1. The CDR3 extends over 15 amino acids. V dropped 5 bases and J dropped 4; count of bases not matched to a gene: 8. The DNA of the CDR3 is TGTGCCAGCAGTCGCCGGGACAGGGCCCTCTATGGCTACACCTTC. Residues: CASSRRDRALYGYTF.

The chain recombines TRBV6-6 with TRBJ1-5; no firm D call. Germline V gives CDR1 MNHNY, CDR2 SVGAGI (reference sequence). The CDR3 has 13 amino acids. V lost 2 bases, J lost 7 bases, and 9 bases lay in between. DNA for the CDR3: TGTGCCAGCAGTTACGACCGCGGCCAGCCCCAGCATTTT. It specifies CASSYDRGQPQHF.

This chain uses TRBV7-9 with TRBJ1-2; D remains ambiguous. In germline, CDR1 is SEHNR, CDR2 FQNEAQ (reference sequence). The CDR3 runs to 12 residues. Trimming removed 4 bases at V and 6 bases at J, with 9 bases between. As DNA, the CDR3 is TGTGCCAGCAGCTCCCAGCGTAATGGCTACACCTTC. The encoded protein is CASSSQRNGYTF. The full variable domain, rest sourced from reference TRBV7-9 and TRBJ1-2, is DTGVSQNPRHKITKRGQNVTFRCDPISEHNRLYWYRQTLGQGPEFLTYFQNEAQLEKSRLLSDRFSAERPKGSFSTLEIQRTEQGDSAMYLCASSSQRNGYTFGSGTRLTVV.

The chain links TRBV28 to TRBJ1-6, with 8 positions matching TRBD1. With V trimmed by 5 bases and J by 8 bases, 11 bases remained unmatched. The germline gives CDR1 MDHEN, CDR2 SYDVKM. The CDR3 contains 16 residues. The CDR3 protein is CASSPTTWTGYSPLHF. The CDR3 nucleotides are TGTGCCAGCAGTCCGACTACTTGGACAGGGTATTCACCCCTCCACTTT. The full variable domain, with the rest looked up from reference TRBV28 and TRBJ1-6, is DVKVTQSSRYLVKRTGEKVFLECVQDMDHENMFWYRQDPGLGLRLIYFSYDVKMKEKGDIPEGYSVSREKKERFSLILESASTNQTSMYLCASSPTTWTGYSPLHFGNGTRLTVT.

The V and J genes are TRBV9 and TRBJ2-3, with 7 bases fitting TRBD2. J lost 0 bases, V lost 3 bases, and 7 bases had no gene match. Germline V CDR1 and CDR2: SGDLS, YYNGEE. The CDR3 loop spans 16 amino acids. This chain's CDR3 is CASSAGLADSTDTQYF. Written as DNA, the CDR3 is TGTGCCAGCAGCGCAGGGCTAGCGGATAGCACAGATACGCAGTATTTT.

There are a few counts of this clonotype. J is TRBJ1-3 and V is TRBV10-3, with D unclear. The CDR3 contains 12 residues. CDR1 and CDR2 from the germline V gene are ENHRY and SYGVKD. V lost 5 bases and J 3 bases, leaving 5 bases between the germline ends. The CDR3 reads CAISWDGNTIYF. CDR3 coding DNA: TGTGCCATCAGTTGGGATGGAAACACCATATATTTT.

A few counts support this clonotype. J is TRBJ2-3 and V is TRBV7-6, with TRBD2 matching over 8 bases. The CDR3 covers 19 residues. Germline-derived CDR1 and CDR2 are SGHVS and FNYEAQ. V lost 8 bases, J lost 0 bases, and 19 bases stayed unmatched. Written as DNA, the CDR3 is TGTGCCAGCTCGTCCACAGCTTCCGGTACTAGCGGCAGCACAGATACGCAGTATTTT. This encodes CASSSTASGTSGSTDTQYF.

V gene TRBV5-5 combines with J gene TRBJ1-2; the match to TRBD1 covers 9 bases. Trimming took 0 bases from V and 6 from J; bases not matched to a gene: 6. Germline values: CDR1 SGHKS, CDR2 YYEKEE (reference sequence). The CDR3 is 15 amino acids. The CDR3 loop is CASSLGGTGSNGYTF. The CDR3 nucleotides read TGTGCCAGCAGCTTGGGCGGGACAGGGAGCAATGGCTACACCTTC.

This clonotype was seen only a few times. Here the CDR3 reads CASSLGVGSLSEQFF. CDR3 bases: TGTGCCAGCAGCTTAGGGGTCGGTAGTTTGAGTGAGCAGTTCTTC. The chain joins TRBV7-8 to TRBJ2-1; D unclear. The germline V gene has CDR1 SGHVS and CDR2 FQNEAQ. Trimming removed 1 base from V and 9 bases from J, with 16 bases in between. This CDR3 has 15 amino acids.

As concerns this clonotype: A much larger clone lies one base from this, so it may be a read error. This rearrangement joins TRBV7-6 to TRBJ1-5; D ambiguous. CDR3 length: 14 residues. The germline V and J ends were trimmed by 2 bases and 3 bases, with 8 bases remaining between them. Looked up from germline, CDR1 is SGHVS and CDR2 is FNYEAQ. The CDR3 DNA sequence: TGTGCCAGCAGCTTACGTGGCGCCAATCAGCCCCAGCATTTT. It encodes CASSLRGANQPQHF.

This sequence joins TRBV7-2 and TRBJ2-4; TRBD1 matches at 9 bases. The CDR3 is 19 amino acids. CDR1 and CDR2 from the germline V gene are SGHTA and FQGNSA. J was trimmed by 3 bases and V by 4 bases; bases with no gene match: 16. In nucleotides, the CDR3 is TGTGCCAGCAGCTCGCCCGGGACAGGGCATGTATTTGACAAAAACATTCAGTACTTC. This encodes CASSSPGTGHVFDKNIQYF.

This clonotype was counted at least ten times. In nucleotides, the CDR3 is TGTGCCAGCAGCCCTCGACTGGTTAGCACAGATACGCAGTATTTT. It codes for CASSPRLVSTDTQYF. The rearrangement uses TRBV7-2 and TRBJ2-3; D unresolved. Trimming stripped 5 bases from V and 0 bases from J, with 12 bases between. The CDR3 is made up of 15 amino acids. Germline assignment: CDR1 SGHTA and CDR2 FQGNSA. Supplemented by reference TRBV7-2 and TRBJ2-3, the full variable domain reads GAGVSQSPSNKVTEKGKDVELRCDPISGHTALYWYRQSLGQGLEFLIYFQGNSAPDKSGLPSDRFSAERTGGSVSTLTIQRTQQEDSAVYLCASSPRLVSTDTQYFGPGTRLTVL.

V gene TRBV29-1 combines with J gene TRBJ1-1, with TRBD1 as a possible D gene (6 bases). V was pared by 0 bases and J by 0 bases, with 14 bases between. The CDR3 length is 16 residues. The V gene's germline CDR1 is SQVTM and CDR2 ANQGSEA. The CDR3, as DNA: TGCAGCGTTGAAGATTGGGGGCCAGGGGTGAACACTGAAGCTTTCTTT. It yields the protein CSVEDWGPGVNTEAFF.

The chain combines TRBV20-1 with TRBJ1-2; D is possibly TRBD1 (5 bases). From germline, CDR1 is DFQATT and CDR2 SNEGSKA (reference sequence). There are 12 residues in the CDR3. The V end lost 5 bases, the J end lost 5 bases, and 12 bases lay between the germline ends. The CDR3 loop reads CSAARGGYGYTF. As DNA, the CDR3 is TGCAGTGCTGCCCGGGGGGGGTATGGCTACACCTTC.

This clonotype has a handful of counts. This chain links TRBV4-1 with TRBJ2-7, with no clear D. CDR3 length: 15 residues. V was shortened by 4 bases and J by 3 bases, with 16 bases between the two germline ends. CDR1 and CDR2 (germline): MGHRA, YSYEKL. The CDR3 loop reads CASSPLKDRVYEQYF. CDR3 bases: TGCGCCAGCAGCCCCTTGAAAGACCGAGTCTACGAGCAGTACTTC.

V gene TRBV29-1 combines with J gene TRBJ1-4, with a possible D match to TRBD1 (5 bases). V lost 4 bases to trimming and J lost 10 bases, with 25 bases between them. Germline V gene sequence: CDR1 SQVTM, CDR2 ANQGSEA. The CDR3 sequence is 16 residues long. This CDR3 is CSVVAVDSALAGKLFF. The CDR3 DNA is TGCAGCGTTGTAGCGGTCGACAGCGCTTTGGCCGGAAAACTGTTTTTT.

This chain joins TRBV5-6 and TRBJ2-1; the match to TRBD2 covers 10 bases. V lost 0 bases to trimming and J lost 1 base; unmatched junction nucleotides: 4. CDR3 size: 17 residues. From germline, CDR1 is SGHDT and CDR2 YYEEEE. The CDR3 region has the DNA TGTGCCAGCAGCTTGGATATAGCGGGGGGATCCTACAATGAGCAGTTCTTC. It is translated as CASSLDIAGGSYNEQFF.

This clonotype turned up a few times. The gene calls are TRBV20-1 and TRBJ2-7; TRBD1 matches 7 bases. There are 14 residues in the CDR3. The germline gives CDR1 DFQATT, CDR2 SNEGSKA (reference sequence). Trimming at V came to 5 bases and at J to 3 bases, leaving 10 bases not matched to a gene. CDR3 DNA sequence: TGCAGTGCTCCCTCCCGCCGACAGGGCTACGAGCAGTACTTC. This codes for CSAPSRRQGYEQYF.

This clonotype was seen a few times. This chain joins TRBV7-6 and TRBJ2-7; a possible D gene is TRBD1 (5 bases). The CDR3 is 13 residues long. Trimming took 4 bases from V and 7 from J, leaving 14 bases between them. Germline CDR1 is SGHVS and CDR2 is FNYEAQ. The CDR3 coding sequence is TGTGCCAGCAGCTCAAGGCAGGGTTGGGAGCAGTACTTC. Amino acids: CASSSRQGWEQYF.

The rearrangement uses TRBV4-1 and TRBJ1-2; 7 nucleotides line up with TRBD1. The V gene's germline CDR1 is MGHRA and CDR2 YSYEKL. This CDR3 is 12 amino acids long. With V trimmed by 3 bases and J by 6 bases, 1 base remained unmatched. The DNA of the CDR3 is TGCGCCAGCAGCCACAGGGGGGATGGCTACACCTTC. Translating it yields CASSHRGDGYTF.

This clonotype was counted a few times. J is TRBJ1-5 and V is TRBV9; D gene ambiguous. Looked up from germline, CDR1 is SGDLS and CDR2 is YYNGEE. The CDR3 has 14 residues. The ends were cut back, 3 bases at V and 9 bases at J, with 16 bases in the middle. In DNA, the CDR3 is TGTGCCAGCAGCGCACTAAGAGACGGGCCGCCCCAGCATTTT. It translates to CASSALRDGPPQHF.

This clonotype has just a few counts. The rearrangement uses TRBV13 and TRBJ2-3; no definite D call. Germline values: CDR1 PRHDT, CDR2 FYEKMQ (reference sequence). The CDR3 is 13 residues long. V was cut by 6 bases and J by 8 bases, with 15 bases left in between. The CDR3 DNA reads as TGTGCCAGCAGTCCGGGCCCCGACGGTACGCAGTATTTT. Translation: CASSPGPDGTQYF.